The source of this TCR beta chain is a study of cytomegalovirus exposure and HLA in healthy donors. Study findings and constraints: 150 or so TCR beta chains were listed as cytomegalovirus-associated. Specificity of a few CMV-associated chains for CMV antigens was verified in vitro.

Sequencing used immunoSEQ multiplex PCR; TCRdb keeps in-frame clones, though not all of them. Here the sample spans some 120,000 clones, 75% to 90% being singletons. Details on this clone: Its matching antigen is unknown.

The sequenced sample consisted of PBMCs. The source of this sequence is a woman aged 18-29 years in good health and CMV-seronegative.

CDR3 coding DNA: TGTGCCAGCAGTTACTCTATGGTTCTCTCGGGGGAGACCCAGTACTTC. This gives the protein CASSYSMVLSGETQYF. The V gene is TRBV6-5, the J gene TRBJ2-5; tentative D call: TRBD2 (5 bases). The V end lost 0 bases, the J end lost 5 bases, and 16 bases lay between the germline ends. Germline V CDR1 and CDR2: MNHEY, SVGAGI. The CDR3 contains 16 residues.